A single sample gave rise to the 10 T cell receptor beta chains below, sequenced in a study of T cells in Graves' hyperthyroidism and ophthalmopathy. TCR beta CDR3 region amplification was performed from RNA transcripts. During a first-round RT-PCR of the TCR CDR3, the HTBI primer set was used. Via MiXCR, TCRdb re-called the multiplex PCR reads, giving one row per CDR3 protein. The table lists nearly 750,000 distinct CDR3 sequences, approximately 36% of them singletons, with around 29% in the top ten. Sequenced sample: blood. These receptors originate from a woman aged 40 to 49 with Graves' hyperthyroidism.

The rearrangement uses TRBV6-5 and TRBJ1-2; D ambiguous. Germline CDR1 and CDR2: MNHEY and SVGAGI. The CDR3 covers 13 residues. V was pared by 4 bases and J by 6 bases, with 12 bases between. CDR3 coding DNA: TGTGCCAGCAGTTTCCGGGGAGAGGATGGCTACACCTTC. As protein: CASSFRGEDGYTF.

This clonotype showed up just a few times. The chain couples TRBV5-8 to TRBJ2-5; D is possibly TRBD1 (6 bases). The CDR3 extends over 16 amino acids. The ends were cut back, 6 bases at V and 5 bases at J, with 23 bases in the middle. Germline values: CDR1 SGHTS, CDR2 YDEGEE. The DNA for the CDR3 is TGTGCCAGCATGGCTAGGTTTAACAGGGTGTCGGAGACCCAGTACTTC. Amino acid sequence: CASMARFNRVSETQYF.

The J gene is TRBJ2-3, the V gene TRBV29-1; TRBD2 aligns across 9 bases. The ends lost 8 bases at V and 0 bases at J; junction bases unmatched: 6. The CDR3 runs to 14 residues. The germline V gene encodes CDR1 SQVTM and CDR2 ANQGSEA. This chain's CDR3 is CSPRLAESTDTQYF. The CDR3 DNA sequence: TGCAGCCCCCGACTAGCGGAGAGCACAGATACGCAGTATTTT.

The rearrangement links TRBV7-2 to TRBJ1-6; 9 bases line up with TRBD1. Germline V gene data show CDR1 as SGHTA and CDR2 as FQGNSA. The CDR3 length is 17 residues. V shed 5 bases and J 5 bases; nucleotides not matched to a gene: 10. The CDR3 reads CASSHGRTGANNSPLHF. The CDR3 region has the DNA TGTGCCAGCAGCCACGGAAGGACAGGGGCAAATAATTCACCCCTCCACTTT.

The chain has TRBV7-6 and TRBJ1-2; the match to TRBD1 covers 8 bases. J was trimmed by 2 bases and V by 5 bases; bases with no gene match: 7. Per the germline V gene, CDR1 is SGHVS and CDR2 is FNYEAQ. This CDR3 comprises 15 residues. The CDR3 here is CASSPGSGGNYGYTF. The CDR3 nucleotides are TGTGCCAGCAGCCCCGGCTCAGGGGGCAACTATGGCTACACCTTC.

This clonotype was counted at least ten times. V is TRBV12-3 or TRBV12-4 and J is TRBJ1-6; TRBD1 matches 7 bases. The CDR3 loop spans 13 amino acids. The trim removed 7 bases at V and 8 bases at J, leaving 5 bases unmatched. The CDR3 coding sequence is TGTGCCAGCACCCGAGGGGGCGATTCACCCCTCCACTTT. Residues: CASTRGGDSPLHF.

This clonotype was found a few times. The V gene is TRBV6-6, the J gene TRBJ2-7; perhaps TRBD1 as D (6 bases). V lost 2 bases, J lost 5 bases, and 13 bases lay in between. Germline V gives CDR1 MNHNY, CDR2 SVGAGI (reference sequence). CDR3 size: 14 residues. DNA for the CDR3: TGTGCCAGCAGTTACCCTACAGGGTCCCACGAGCAGTACTTC. It yields the protein CASSYPTGSHEQYF.

Only a few counts were recorded for this clonotype. The CDR3 nucleotides read TGCAGTGCCCCTACTAGGGAAGAGACCCAGTACTTC. Translating gives CSAPTREETQYF. The chain carries TRBV20-1 and TRBJ2-5; D possibly corresponds to TRBD2 (5 bases). The CDR3 has 12 amino acids. V lost 6 bases and J lost 3, with 11 bases in between. The germline V gene has CDR1 DFQATT and CDR2 SNEGSKA (reference sequence).

The chain uses TRBV5-1 and TRBJ2-5, with unresolved D. With 0 bases removed from V and 5 bases from J, the gap between germline ends came to 11 bases. The germline V gene has CDR1 SGHRS and CDR2 YFSETQ. The CDR3 is made up of 14 amino acids. The CDR3 region is CASSLVGLMETQYF. Written as DNA, the CDR3 is TGCGCCAGCAGCTTGGTAGGCTTAATGGAGACCCAGTACTTC.

This chain connects TRBV7-6 to TRBJ2-7; the match to TRBD2 covers 7 bases. Germline V gene data show CDR1 as SGHVS and CDR2 as FNYEAQ. The CDR3 contains 14 residues. Trimming at V came to 3 bases and at J to 4 bases, leaving 6 bases not matched to a gene. In nucleotides, the CDR3 is TGTGCCAGCAGCTTTGCGGGAGAAAGATACGAGCAGTACTTC. This encodes CASSFAGERYEQYF.